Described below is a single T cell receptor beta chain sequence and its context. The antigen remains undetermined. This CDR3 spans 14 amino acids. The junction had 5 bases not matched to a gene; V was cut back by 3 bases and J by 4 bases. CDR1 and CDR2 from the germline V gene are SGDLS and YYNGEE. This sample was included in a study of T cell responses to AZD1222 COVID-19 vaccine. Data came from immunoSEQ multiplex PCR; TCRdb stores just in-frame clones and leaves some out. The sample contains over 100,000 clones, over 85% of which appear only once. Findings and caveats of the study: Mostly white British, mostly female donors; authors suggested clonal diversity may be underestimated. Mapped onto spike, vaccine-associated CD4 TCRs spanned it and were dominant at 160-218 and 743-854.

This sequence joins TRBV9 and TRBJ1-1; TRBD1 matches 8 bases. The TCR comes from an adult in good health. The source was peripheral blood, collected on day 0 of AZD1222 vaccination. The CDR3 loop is CASSGTGTATEAFF. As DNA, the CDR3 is TGTGCCAGCAGCGGGACAGGGACAGCCACTGAAGCTTTCTTT.